This T cell receptor beta chain was recorded in a study of metastatic and nonmetastatic thyroid tumors. Across the study: Repertoires from blood and tumor or nodule tissue of malignant and benign thyroid patients were compared.

Each patient went into thyroid surgery without having received any treatment. A word on this clone: The antigen remains undetermined.

Source study methods: CDR3 was compared across clinicopathological groups, and the resulting differences were used to build a distant-metastasis classifier for papillary thyroid cancer. Using MiXCR, TCRdb re-called clones from the PCR reads. For this entry, the V and J calls and clone size follow TCRdb and not the study's own pipeline. The data hold approximately 13,000 clones, with 25% to 30% observed a single time. The germline V and J ends were trimmed by 6 bases and 4 bases, with 9 bases remaining between them. Germline lookup yields CDR1 MNHEY and CDR2 SVGEGT. The CDR3 loop spans 13 amino acids. Regarding the study as a whole: It was reportedly found that TCR beta diversity was significantly higher in malignant thyroid tumors than in benign nodules, a difference seen in both blood and tumor samples.

Sequenced: blood. The gene calls are TRBV6-2 or TRBV6-3 and TRBJ1-4; no firm D call. This clonotype was sampled from a female donor with papillary thyroid cancer or a benign thyroid nodule (not recorded which). Some clones in this sample may be carry-over from other donors' samples. The CDR3 DNA sequence: TGTGCCAGCAGCCGGGAGCTTAATGAAAAACTGTTTTTT. It yields the protein CASSRELNEKLFF.